Listed here are 4 T cell receptor beta chains from one sample, sequenced in a study of T cells in Graves' hyperthyroidism and ophthalmopathy (dated by TCRdb to between 2018 and 2021). Receptor amplification or capture employed multiplex PCR. Sequencing used an Illumina HiSeq 2000. TCR beta CDR3 regions were amplified from RNA transcripts. The TCR CDR3 was subjected to a first round of RT-PCR using the HTBI primer set and the Qiagen OneStep RT-PCR kit. The public reads were reanalyzed by TCRdb: fastp trimming at Q25, MiXCR alignment, in-frame beta chains only. CDR3 protein duplicates are merged, each entry listing the most common genes and DNA. In all, the sample holds roughly 600,000 distinct CDR3 sequences, and approximately 14% of those were seen once. Around 12% of the sample lies in the top ten. Specimen: blood. These receptors were obtained from a woman between 50 and 59 years old with Graves' ophthalmopathy.

This clonotype occurred a few times. CDR3 sequence (DNA): TGTGCCAGCAGCTTACCTCTAGCGGTTAAATACAATGAGCAGTTCTTC. Its protein is CASSLPLAVKYNEQFF. The J gene is TRBJ2-1, the V gene TRBV13; 7 bases are a match to TRBD2. With V trimmed by 2 bases and J by 4 bases, 8 bases remained unmatched. The germline V gene has CDR1 PRHDT and CDR2 FYEKMQ (reference sequence). The CDR3 has 16 amino acids.

This clonotype was seen repeatedly, ten times or more. The rearrangement joins TRBV28 to TRBJ2-7; D tentatively fits TRBD1 or TRBD2 (5 bases each). Germline V gene data show CDR1 as MDHEN and CDR2 as SYDVKM. The CDR3 is 14 amino acids. Trimming cost V 7 bases and J 4 bases, with 17 bases left between them. CDR3 bases: TGTGCCAGCAAGGGGCCGGGGTTCGGTTACGAGCAGTACTTC. Protein sequence: CASKGPGFGYEQYF.

This clonotype was counted many times. The V and J genes are TRBV28 and TRBJ1-1, with a weak D call TRBD1 (6 bases). Germline values: CDR1 MDHEN, CDR2 SYDVKM. Trimming pared 1 base from V and 2 bases from J, leaving 23 bases between. This CDR3 region has 19 residues. CDR3 nucleotide sequence: TGTGCCAGCAGTTTATATTATTGGGGGCAGGGAGGGATCAACACTGAAGCTTTCTTT. This gives the protein CASSLYYWGQGGINTEAFF.

This clonotype was detected many times. This chain joins TRBV28 and TRBJ2-5; 13 nucleotides match TRBD2. The ends lost 6 bases at V and 5 bases at J; junction bases unmatched: 9. Germline V gives CDR1 MDHEN, CDR2 SYDVKM. The CDR3 runs to 16 residues. The CDR3 loop reads CASSLGLAGVRETQYF. The CDR3 nucleotides are TGTGCCAGCAGCCTAGGACTAGCGGGAGTAAGGGAGACCCAGTACTTC.